This TCR beta chain was found in a study of blood T cells in healthy people across ages. Study-level findings and limits: Strong correlation linked observed beta diversity and percent naive T cells. Because donor CMV status was unknown, expanded clonotype changes were possibly confounded.

Combining a sample-barcoded 5' primer with a J-beta primer mix, a second PCR ran for roughly 6 to 12 cycles. A template-switch adaptor with 12 random nucleotides tagged each cDNA molecule. Via MiXCR, TCRdb re-called the 5' RACE reads, giving one row per CDR3 protein. The repertoire includes roughly 1.5 million distinct CDR3 sequences, roughly two fifths of them detected once, and approximately 4% sits in the top ten. Germline CDR1 SEHNR, CDR2 FQNEAQ (reference sequence). V was clipped by 5 bases and J by 4 bases, with 14 bases between them. The CDR3 extends over 14 amino acids. Each sample provided at least 5.5 micrograms of extracted total RNA. Remarks on this clonotype: No antigen is known for it.

Sequencing was done on a sample of blood. The V gene is TRBV7-9, the J gene TRBJ1-2; no firm D call. The receptor was isolated from a woman between 18 and 30 years old in good health. As DNA, the CDR3 is TGTGCCAGCAGCGTCGACGGGCATCTCTATGGCTACACCTTC. This encodes CASSVDGHLYGYTF.